The 16 T cell receptor beta chains below were found in one sample sequenced in a study of radiation and T cells in renal cell carcinoma. TCRdb's table, derived via immunoSEQ multiplex PCR, lists solely in-frame clones and lacks some. The repertoire includes about 140,000 clones, 70% to 90% of them detected once, and approximately 22% sits in the top ten. The time point: baseline pretreatment blood. Regarding treatment: 15 Gy SBRT to primary tumor, nephrectomy 4 weeks later. Sample: blood, taken from a patient whose treatment included radiotherapy and nephrectomy. These receptors came from a woman aged 45 to 65 with renal cell carcinoma.

The rearrangement links TRBV19 to TRBJ2-5; D is uncertain. Between the trimmed V and J ends, which lost 1 base and 5 bases, there was a span of 8 bases. CDR1 and CDR2 (germline): LNHDA, SQIVND (reference sequence). CDR3 length equals 13 residues. The CDR3 spells CASSIGGRETQYF. The CDR3 nucleotides are TGTGCCAGTAGTATAGGAGGTAGGGAGACCCAGTACTTC.

The chain has TRBV7-2 and TRBJ2-2, with D unclear. Germline loops: CDR1 SGHTA, CDR2 FQGNSA. The ends were cut back, 3 bases at V and 6 bases at J, with 8 bases in the middle. CDR3 length equals 13 residues. The CDR3 sequence: CASSFGVAGELFF. In nucleotides, the CDR3 is TGTGCCAGCAGCTTTGGAGTGGCCGGGGAGCTGTTTTTT.

The chain employs TRBV5-6 and TRBJ2-7, with TRBD1 matching over 9 bases. After removal of 2 bases from V and 1 base from J, the junction contained 7 bases not matched to a gene. The CDR3 is made up of 16 amino acids. Per germline, CDR1 SGHDT and CDR2 YYEEEE. As DNA, the CDR3 is TGTGCCAGCAGCTTTATAGACAGGGGGTTATCCTACGAGCAGTACTTC. Translating gives CASSFIDRGLSYEQYF.

This sequence joins TRBV9 and TRBJ2-5; the match to TRBD1 covers 8 bases. The CDR3 runs to 15 residues. Germline values: CDR1 SGDLS, CDR2 YYNGEE. Trimming cost V 0 bases and J 4 bases; bases outside gene matches: 5. The chain's CDR3 is CASSVVTGGRETQYF. The CDR3 DNA reads TGTGCCAGCAGCGTAGTCACAGGGGGAAGAGAGACCCAGTACTTC.

The chain has TRBV4-2 and TRBJ2-7, with D perhaps being TRBD1 or TRBD2 (7 bases each). CDR3 length: 14 amino acids. Germline V lookup: CDR1 LGHNA, CDR2 YNFKEQ. V lost 4 bases and J lost 5, with 15 bases in between. The CDR3 loop reads CASSPWDSGDEQYF. In nucleotides, the CDR3 is TGTGCCAGCAGCCCCTGGGACAGCGGGGACGAGCAGTACTTC.

This chain uses TRBV15 with TRBJ2-7, with a possible D match to TRBD1 (5 bases). V lost 2 bases, J lost 7 bases, and 12 bases lay in between. CDR1 and CDR2 from the germline V gene are LNHNV and YYDKDF (reference sequence). The CDR3 is made up of 13 amino acids. The CDR3 is CATSRPGSWEQYF. In DNA, the CDR3 is TGTGCCACCAGCAGACCAGGGTCGTGGGAGCAGTACTTC.

This chain joins TRBV18 and TRBJ2-7; 8 positions match TRBD2. The CDR3 totals 16 residues. CDR1 and CDR2 (germline): KGHSH, LQKENI. Trimming at V came to 5 bases and at J to 0 bases, leaving 9 bases not matched to a gene. The CDR3: CASSTAAGAPSYEQYF. The CDR3 nucleotides are TGTGCCAGCTCAACCGCAGCGGGAGCCCCCTCCTACGAGCAGTACTTC.

This chain uses TRBV29-1 with TRBJ2-6; D is unclear. The CDR3 consists of 14 residues. Germline loops: CDR1 SQVTM, CDR2 ANQGSEA. The CDR3 bases are TGCAGTTATTCTCAGCTCTCTGGGGCCAACGTCCTGACTTTC. Its translation is CSYSQLSGANVLTF.

The V and J genes are TRBV5-1 and TRBJ2-7; TRBD2 might be the D (6 bases). This CDR3 has 14 residues. V was cut by 2 bases and J by 0 bases, with 9 bases left in between. The germline V gene has CDR1 SGHRS and CDR2 YFSETQ. CDR3 nucleotides: TGCGCCAGCAGCTTCACTAGCCCCTCCTACGAGCAGTACTTC. Translated: CASSFTSPSYEQYF.

By share of the sample, this clone is medium-sized. This chain's CDR3 is CASSLVDNEQFF. The DNA for the CDR3 is TGTGCCAGCAGCTTGGTCGACAATGAGCAGTTCTTC. The chain links TRBV7-9 to TRBJ2-1; no reliable D call. V shed 3 bases and J shed 5 bases, with 5 bases lying between them. CDR3 length equals 12 residues. CDR1 SEHNR and CDR2 FQNEAQ come from the germline V gene (reference sequence).

This chain uses TRBV6-1 with TRBJ2-7; D remains ambiguous. The CDR3 runs to 12 residues. CDR1 is MNHNS and CDR2 is SASEGT in the germline V gene. Trimming took off 4 bases at V and 4 bases at J, with 8 bases between the two ends. Here the CDR3 DNA reads TGTGCCAGCAGTGCCCTGAGGTACGAGCAGTACTTC. It encodes CASSALRYEQYF.

The gene calls are TRBV30 and TRBJ1-2, with D perhaps TRBD1 (5 bases). CDR3 length: 13 amino acids. In germline, CDR1 is GTSNPN, CDR2 SVGIG (reference sequence). Trimming shortened V by 1 base and J by 4 bases, and 10 bases separated the two germline ends. The DNA of the CDR3 is TGTGCCTGGAGTGAAAGACAGCTCTATGGCTACACCTTC. Its translation is CAWSERQLYGYTF.

The chain joins TRBV4-1 to TRBJ1-5, with unresolved D. With 0 bases removed from V and 0 bases from J, the gap between germline ends came to 12 bases. In germline, CDR1 is MGHRA, CDR2 YSYEKL. CDR3 length equals 17 residues. The CDR3 spells CASSQEVHTVSNQPQHF. The CDR3 DNA sequence: TGCGCCAGCAGCCAAGAAGTTCATACGGTTAGCAATCAGCCCCAGCATTTT.

The chain has TRBV7-2 and TRBJ1-6; 10 bases are shared with TRBD1. CDR1 and CDR2 (germline): SGHTA, FQGNSA. The CDR3 consists of 19 residues. The V gene end was trimmed by 4 bases and the J gene end by 4 bases; junction bases not matched to a gene: 13. CDR3 DNA: TGTGCCAGCAGCTCGGCCGGGACAGGGGCCACCCATTATAATTCACCCCTCCACTTT. Translating it yields CASSSAGTGATHYNSPLHF.

The chain joins TRBV29-1 to TRBJ1-3; D is unclear. CDR3 length: 13 residues. Per germline, CDR1 SQVTM and CDR2 ANQGSEA. V lost 3 bases and J 1 base, leaving 7 bases between the germline ends. The CDR3 DNA reads as TGCAGCGTTGAGGGAGAATCTGGAAACACCATATATTTT. Its translation: CSVEGESGNTIYF. Together with reference TRBV29-1 and TRBJ1-3, the CDR3 gives the full variable domain: SAVISQKPSRDICQRGTSLTIQCQVDSQVTMMFWYRQQPGQSLTLIATANQGSEATYESGFVIDKFPISRPNLTFSTLTVSNMSPEDSSIYLCSVEGESGNTIYFGEGSWLTVV.

The chain couples TRBV5-6 to TRBJ2-7, with 11 bases aligning to TRBD2. The trim removed 0 bases at V and 6 bases at J, leaving 2 bases unmatched. In germline, CDR1 is SGHDT, CDR2 YYEEEE. CDR3 length: 14 amino acids. The CDR3 DNA reads TGTGCCAGCAGCTTGGGACTAGCGGGGACCGAGCAGTACTTC. This gives the protein CASSLGLAGTEQYF.